One sample yielded the 13 T cell receptor beta chains listed below, sequenced in a study of T cell changes during pregnancy in multiple sclerosis. Data came from immunoSEQ multiplex PCR; TCRdb stores just in-frame clones and leaves some out. The repertoire holds approximately 83,000 clones, around 93% seen once, with about 2.4% in the top ten. Specimen: peripheral blood, collected in the third trimester of pregnancy. The origin of the receptors is a female donor with multiple sclerosis, enrolled in a pregnancy study.

This rearrangement joins TRBV6-1 to TRBJ2-1, with TRBD1 as a possible D gene (6 bases). The V end lost 1 base, the J end lost 10 bases, and 17 bases lay between the germline ends. The CDR3 is 15 residues long. CDR1 is MNHNS, CDR2 SASEGT, per germline. The CDR3 spells CASSEVTGSRGEQFF. Written as DNA, the CDR3 is TGTGCCAGCAGTGAAGTAACTGGATCTAGGGGGGAGCAGTTCTTC.

The J gene is TRBJ2-3, the V gene TRBV28; no firm D call. Germline values: CDR1 MDHEN, CDR2 SYDVKM. V dropped 3 bases and J dropped 0 bases, with 19 bases sitting between them. The CDR3 has 18 residues. The CDR3 nucleotides are TGTGCCAGCAGTTTTGCCCCTTATGCGCAAACTAGCACAGATACGCAGTATTTT. The encoded protein is CASSFAPYAQTSTDTQYF.

This sequence joins TRBV7-9 and TRBJ2-3; TRBD2 aligns across 11 bases. V lost 5 bases, J lost 4 bases, and 8 bases stayed unmatched. The CDR3 is 16 residues long. Looked up from germline, CDR1 is SEHNR and CDR2 is FQNEAQ (reference sequence). CDR3 coding DNA: TGTGCCAGCAGCAGCCCGACTAGCGGGAAGGCAGATACGCAGTATTTT. It specifies CASSSPTSGKADTQYF.

Only a few counts were recorded for this clone. J is TRBJ1-2 and V is TRBV6-5; a possible D gene is TRBD1 (6 bases). The CDR3 covers 13 residues. Trimming took off 2 bases at V and 5 bases at J, with 9 bases between the two ends. CDR1 is MNHEY, CDR2 SVGAGI, per germline. The CDR3 here is CASSYKGVYGYTF. CDR3 sequence (DNA): TGTGCCAGCAGTTACAAGGGGGTATATGGCTACACCTTC.

The rearrangement joins TRBV6-5 to TRBJ1-2; D is perhaps TRBD1 (6 bases). Germline V gene lookup returns CDR1 MNHEY and CDR2 SVGAGI. The CDR3 covers 15 residues. Trimming removed 6 bases at V and 5 bases at J, with 19 bases between. The CDR3 loop reads CASRKTYGGTYGYTF. CDR3 in DNA: TGTGCCAGCAGAAAAACTTACGGTGGGACATATGGCTACACCTTC.

This chain joins TRBV5-1 and TRBJ2-7, with D possibly matching TRBD1 (5 bases). Germline CDR1 reads SGHRS; CDR2 reads YFSETQ. Trimming left V 5 bases short and J 3 bases short, with 21 bases between. This CDR3 comprises 16 residues. Written as DNA, the CDR3 is TGCGCCAGCAGGGGTGGGGTAACAGGAGCCGTCTACGAGCAGTACTTC. It encodes CASRGGVTGAVYEQYF. The variable domain in full, completed from reference TRBV5-1 and TRBJ2-7, reads KAGVTQTPRYLIKTRGQQVTLSCSPISGHRSVSWYQQTPGQGLQFLFEYFSETQRNKGNFPGRFSGRQFSNSRSEMNVSTLELGDSALYLCASRGGVTGAVYEQYFGPGTRLTVT.

The V and J genes are TRBV6-5 and TRBJ1-1; possible D gene TRBD1, 5 bases. The CDR3 extends over 14 amino acids. Per germline, CDR1 MNHEY and CDR2 SVGAGI. V was trimmed by 4 bases and J by 1 base, leaving 10 bases between them. The CDR3 nucleotides are TGTGCCAGCAGTTTGCCAGGACAGAACACTGAAGCTTTCTTT. Its protein product is CASSLPGQNTEAFF.

The chain employs TRBV7-9 and TRBJ2-3; 7 nucleotides align to TRBD1. Trimming took 5 bases from V and 3 from J; bases not matched to a gene: 11. This CDR3 has 16 amino acids. The germline CDR1 and CDR2 sequences are SEHNR and FQNEAQ (reference sequence). CDR3 sequence reads: CASSLQGTVRTDTQYF. The DNA of the CDR3 is TGTGCCAGCAGCCTACAGGGGACGGTTCGGACAGATACGCAGTATTTT. Full variable domain (rest looked up from reference TRBV7-9 and TRBJ2-3): DTGVSQNPRHKITKRGQNVTFRCDPISEHNRLYWYRQTLGQGPEFLTYFQNEAQLEKSRLLSDRFSAERPKGSFSTLEIQRTEQGDSAMYLCASSLQGTVRTDTQYFGPGTRLTVL.

The rearrangement uses TRBV15 and TRBJ2-1, with TRBD2 as a possible D gene (5 bases). V lost 4 bases to trimming and J lost 0 bases, with 16 bases between them. Germline CDR1 reads LNHNV; CDR2 reads YYDKDF (reference sequence). The CDR3 length is 17 residues. The CDR3 bases are TGTGCCACCAGCACGGAACGGGGAGCGAGCTCCTACAATGAGCAGTTCTTC. As protein: CATSTERGASSYNEQFF.

The chain uses TRBV19 and TRBJ1-2, with 8 nucleotides matching TRBD1. The CDR3 is 14 residues long. Germline CDR1 reads LNHDA; CDR2 reads SQIVND (reference sequence). V lost 7 bases, J lost 3 bases, and 7 bases stayed unmatched. The CDR3 protein is CASTSRDRYYGYTF. Here the CDR3 DNA reads TGTGCCAGTACCTCGCGGGACAGGTACTATGGCTACACCTTC. Drawing the rest from reference TRBV19 and TRBJ1-2, the complete variable domain is DGGITQSPKYLFRKEGQNVTLSCEQNLNHDAMYWYRQDPGQGLRLIYYSQIVNDFQKGDIAEGYSVSREKKESFPLTVTSAQKNPTAFYLCASTSRDRYYGYTFGSGTRLTVV.

V and J are TRBV7-6 and TRBJ2-1; 7 bases match TRBD2. With 10 bases clipped from V and 6 bases from J, the junction kept 18 bases outside the gene matches. The CDR3 is 16 residues long. Germline CDR1 is SGHVS and CDR2 is FNYEAQ. The DNA for the CDR3 is TGTGCCACCCATCAACCGGATGCGGGAGTTCTCAATGAGCAGTTCTTC. Translated: CATHQPDAGVLNEQFF.

This clone was recorded a few times. The gene calls are TRBV11-3 and TRBJ2-7; 7 nucleotides line up with TRBD2. V lost 1 base to trimming and J lost 3 bases; unmatched junction nucleotides: 6. CDR1 and CDR2 (germline): SGHNT, YENEEA. The CDR3 contains 15 residues. CDR3 residues: CASSLGGGAGYEQYF. The CDR3 DNA reads TGTGCCAGCAGCTTAGGCGGGGGTGCCGGCTACGAGCAGTACTTC.

The chain has TRBV2 and TRBJ1-4, with 9 bases that match TRBD1. CDR1 SNHLY and CDR2 FYNNEI come from the germline V gene. CDR3 length: 14 residues. The V segment lost 7 bases and the J segment 8 bases; nucleotides outside the gene matches: 8. As DNA, the CDR3 is TGTGCCAGCAACCGGGACAGGGTATCAGAAAAACTGTTTTTT. Amino acids: CASNRDRVSEKLFF.